A selection of T cell receptor beta chains follows, all from one sample in a study of identical twins. TCRdb re-derived calls from the 5' RACE reads in MiXCR, one entry per CDR3 protein. The sample shows about 250,000 distinct CDR3 sequences, approximately 7.9% of them seen only once. These data are also associated with another study on yellow fever vaccine responses in identical twins.

What was sequenced was CD8+ T cells sorted from blood. These receptors came from a woman under 30 in good health. Both conserved end residues are part of each CDR3. Fields, in order: clone size, J gene, D gene, V gene, CDR3 DNA, CDR3 protein. A D gene is named only where the DNA matches it firmly. Clone size, where shown, is once, few, many, or a class for clones that have expanded.

few TRBJ1-6 TRBD1 TRBV14 TGTGCCAGCAGCCCGGGACAGGGAACGCTCTCACCCCTCCACTTT CASSPGQGTLSPLHF
few TRBJ2-3 TRBD2 TRBV9 TGTGCCAGCAGCGTCGGAACTAGCGCCGGAGATACGCAGTATTTT CASSVGTSAGDTQYF
. TRBJ1-2 . TRBV11-3 TGTGCCAGCAGCTTAGGTGACACCGATGAAGCTAACTATGGCTACACCTTC CASSLGDTDEANYGYTF
. TRBJ2-1 . TRBV9 TGTGCCAGCAGCGCCACCGGCTTTTCCTCTCTTTCCAGCTCCTACAATGAGCAGTTCTTC CASSATGFSSLSSSYNEQFF
few TRBJ1-4 . TRBV5-5 TGTGCCAGCAGCTTGAGGTTCAACAGTGATGAAAAACTGTTTTTT CASSLRFNSDEKLFF
few TRBJ2-1 . TRBV28 TGTGCCAGCAGCCCAGAAGCGTGGGCCGCCCTCGATGAGCAGTTCTTC CASSPEAWAALDEQFF
few TRBJ1-5 . TRBV15 TGTGCCACCAGCAGAGTTCACGGAAGCAATCAGCCCCAGCATTTT CATSRVHGSNQPQHF
. TRBJ2-2 TRBD2 TRBV4-1 TGCGCCAGCAGCCTAGTTGGACTAGCGGGATATACCGGGGAGCTGTTTTTT CASSLVGLAGYTGELFF
few TRBJ2-5 . TRBV3-1 TGTGCCAGCAGCCAAGAACTAGGACAAGAGACCCAGTACTTC CASSQELGQETQYF
. TRBJ2-1 . TRBV12-3/TRBV12-4 TGTGCCAGCAGTTTAGGCAGGGCAGGAGGGTACAATGAGCAGTTCTTC CASSLGRAGGYNEQFF